Listed below are T cell receptor beta chains from one sample, sequenced in a study of neurological immune-mediated disorders. One entry per CDR3 protein results from TCRdb running MiXCR on the 5' RACE reads. Among tens of thousands of distinct CDR3 sequences listed, about 16% were seen once. The sample taken for sequencing was CD4+ T cells from blood. All receptors derive from a female donor with HTLV-1-associated myelopathy (HAM/TSP). The CDR3 runs from the conserved cysteine through the conserved F or W. The order of the fields is J gene, clone size, V gene, D gene, CDR3 protein, CDR3 DNA. The D gene is left open where the match is weak. Clone size, where shown, is once, few, many, or a class for clones that have expanded.

J: TRBJ2-1
size: many
V: TRBV11-2
D: TRBD2
CDR3: CASSPWGLAGGFGQFF
DNA: TGTGCCAGCAGCCCATGGGGACTAGCGGGAGGTTTCGGGCAGTTCTTC

J: TRBJ2-1
size: many
V: TRBV10-1
D: TRBD2
CDR3: CASSEEIGMLSGGAGSYNEQFF
DNA: TGCGCCAGCAGTGAAGAAATAGGGATGTTAAGCGGGGGGGCGGGCTCCTACAATGAGCAGTTCTTC

J: TRBJ2-5
size: many
V: TRBV20-1
D: TRBD2
CDR3: CSSPGWAGEPQETQYF
DNA: TGCAGCTCTCCCGGGTGGGCGGGAGAACCCCAAGAGACCCAGTACTTC

J: TRBJ2-3
size: many
V: TRBV10-3
D: TRBD2
CDR3: CAISEGLSGSTDTQYF
DNA: TGTGCCATCAGTGAGGGGCTTAGCGGGAGCACAGATACGCAGTATTTT

J: TRBJ1-6
size: many
V: TRBV2
D: NA
CDR3: CASRLTANSPLHF
DNA: TGTGCCAGCAGACTGACAGCAAATTCACCCCTCCACTTT

J: TRBJ1-5
size: many
V: TRBV7-9
D: NA
CDR3: CASRNLMTGSRLVTQHF
DNA: TGTGCCAGCAGAAATTTAATGACAGGCTCTCGATTAGTAACCCAGCATTTT

J: TRBJ1-3
size: many
V: TRBV20-1
D: NA
CDR3: CSAGPSGNTIYF
DNA: TGCAGTGCGGGTCCCTCTGGAAACACCATATATTTT

J: TRBJ2-5
size: NA
V: TRBV5-1
D: NA
CDR3: CASSFYICSAPLRAGVETQYF
DNA: NA

J: TRBJ2-1
size: many
V: TRBV29-1
D: NA
CDR3: CSVRDGPTYNEQFF
DNA: TGCAGCGTAAGAGACGGACCGACCTACAATGAGCAGTTCTTC

J: TRBJ2-7
size: many
V: TRBV2
D: NA
CDR3: CASSEAMGGNEQYF
DNA: TGTGCCAGCAGTGAAGCGATGGGGGGCAACGAGCAGTACTTC

J: TRBJ1-1
size: NA
V: TRBV29-1
D: NA
CDR3: CSVELEGGTEAFF
DNA: TGCAGCGTTGAATTAGAGGGGGGCACTGAAGCTTTCTTT

J: TRBJ2-7
size: medium-sized
V: TRBV3-1
D: NA
CDR3: CASSHHYEQYF
DNA: TGTGCCAGCAGCCACCACTACGAGCAGTACTTC

J: TRBJ1-2
size: NA
V: TRBV5-1
D: TRBD1
CDR3: CASSLVRGLGGYTF
DNA: TGCGCCAGCAGCTTGGTCAGGGGGCTGGGTGGCTACACCTTC

J: TRBJ2-5
size: many
V: TRBV20-1
D: NA
CDR3: CSARKLEETQYF
DNA: TGCAGTGCTAGGAAACTTGAAGAGACCCAGTACTTC

J: TRBJ2-3
size: many
V: TRBV5-1
D: NA
CDR3: CASSPDSGITSTDTQYF
DNA: TGCGCCAGCAGCCCGGACAGCGGGATTACTAGCACAGATACGCAGTATTTT

J: TRBJ2-1
size: many
V: TRBV16
D: NA
CDR3: CASSRSGTDNEQFF
DNA: TGTGCCAGCAGCCGAAGCGGGACAGACAATGAGCAGTTCTTC

J: TRBJ2-3
size: NA
V: TRBV5-1
D: TRBD1
CDR3: CASSSLTGDTDTQYF
DNA: TGCGCCAGCAGCTCTCTAACAGGGGACACAGATACGCAGTATTTT

J: TRBJ2-2
size: many
V: TRBV20-1
D: TRBD1
CDR3: CSPRVPTGTNTGELFF
DNA: TGCAGTCCTAGAGTCCCGACAGGGACGAACACCGGGGAGCTGTTTTTT

J: TRBJ2-1
size: many
V: TRBV12-3/TRBV12-4
D: TRBD2
CDR3: CASSLASKLAVNEQFF
DNA: TGTGCCAGCAGTTTAGCGAGCAAACTAGCGGTAAATGAGCAGTTCTTC

J: TRBJ2-3
size: medium-sized
V: TRBV7-3
D: NA
CDR3: CASSPGTASTDTQYF
DNA: TGTGCCAGCAGCCCAGGGACTGCTAGCACAGATACGCAGTATTTT

J: TRBJ2-5
size: many
V: TRBV7-9
D: TRBD1
CDR3: CASSPGTGTQETQYF
DNA: TGTGCCAGCAGCCCCGGGACAGGGACTCAAGAGACCCAGTACTTC

J: TRBJ2-3
size: many
V: TRBV10-3
D: TRBD1
CDR3: CAINDRARTDTQYF
DNA: TGTGCCATCAACGACAGGGCGCGCACAGATACGCAGTATTTT

J: TRBJ1-5
size: NA
V: TRBV7-2
D: TRBD1
CDR3: CAISLSPGGNQPQHF
DNA: TGTGCCATCAGCTTAAGTCCAGGGGGAAATCAGCCCCAGCATTTT

J: TRBJ2-2
size: many
V: TRBV9
D: NA
CDR3: CASSVGIGTNTGELFF
DNA: TGTGCCAGCAGCGTAGGTATCGGAACGAACACCGGGGAGCTGTTTTTT

J: TRBJ2-3
size: many
V: TRBV15
D: NA
CDR3: CATSRDLQDTQYF
DNA: TGTGCCACCAGCAGGGACTTGCAAGATACGCAGTATTTT

J: TRBJ1-2
size: many
V: TRBV20-1
D: NA
CDR3: CSASGYDGYTF
DNA: TGCAGTGCTTCAGGGTATGATGGCTACACCTTC

J: TRBJ2-2
size: NA
V: TRBV5-1
D: NA
CDR3: CASSYQTQGVTGELFF
DNA: TGCGCCAGCAGCTACCAAACACAGGGTGTTACCGGGGAGCTGTTTTTT

J: TRBJ2-5
size: NA
V: TRBV25-1
D: NA
CDR3: CASSAGLGETQYF
DNA: TGTGCCAGCAGCGCGGGACTGGGAGAGACCCAGTACTTC

J: TRBJ2-1
size: many
V: TRBV3-1
D: NA
CDR3: CASSPAGLGGPYNEQFF
DNA: TGTGCCAGCAGCCCTGCAGGTTTGGGCGGGCCCTACAATGAGCAGTTCTTC

J: TRBJ2-7
size: many
V: TRBV7-9
D: NA
CDR3: CASSLGGGSYEQYF
DNA: TGTGCCAGCAGCTTAGGCGGAGGATCCTACGAGCAGTACTTC

J: TRBJ1-4
size: once
V: TRBV19
D: NA
CDR3: CASKRAHREKLFF
DNA: TGTGCCAGTAAGAGGGCTCACCGTGAAAAACTGTTTTTT

J: TRBJ1-1
size: many
V: TRBV5-1
D: NA
CDR3: CASSLAGRGTEAFF
DNA: TGCGCCAGCAGCTTGGCAGGGCGCGGGACTGAAGCTTTCTTT

J: TRBJ2-3
size: many
V: TRBV27
D: TRBD1
CDR3: CASSSMTGGLSTDTQYF
DNA: TGTGCCAGCAGTTCCATGACAGGGGGCCTTAGCACAGATACGCAGTATTTT

J: TRBJ2-7
size: many
V: TRBV20-1
D: NA
CDR3: CSARGPGAYEQYF
DNA: TGCAGTGCGAGAGGGCCAGGGGCGTACGAGCAGTACTTC

J: TRBJ2-7
size: many
V: TRBV7-9
D: NA
CDR3: CASSLVGGNSYEQYF
DNA: TGTGCCAGCAGCTTAGTTGGGGGGAACTCCTACGAGCAGTACTTC

J: TRBJ2-1
size: NA
V: TRBV11-2
D: TRBD2
CDR3: CASSPGVRGGSYNEQFF
DNA: TGTGCCAGCAGCCCAGGAGTCCGGGGGGGATCCTACAATGAGCAGTTCTTC

J: TRBJ2-7
size: NA
V: TRBV30
D: NA
CDR3: CAWSISSYEQYF
DNA: TGTGCCTGGAGCATCAGCTCCTACGAGCAGTACTTC

J: TRBJ1-2
size: many
V: TRBV21-1
D: NA
CDR3: CASSPLRGDRDYGYTF
DNA: TGTGCCAGCAGCCCTCTTAGGGGGGATCGCGACTATGGCTACACCTTC

J: TRBJ1-2
size: many
V: TRBV2
D: NA
CDR3: CASAVQGTRSGYTF
DNA: TGTGCCAGCGCCGTACAGGGTACGAGATCTGGCTACACCTTC

J: TRBJ2-1
size: few
V: TRBV6-2/TRBV6-3
D: TRBD2
CDR3: CASSLEALAGDEQFF
DNA: TGTGCCAGCAGCCTAGAGGCGCTAGCGGGCGATGAGCAGTTCTTC

J: TRBJ2-1
size: many
V: TRBV5-1
D: NA
CDR3: CASSPTGTFYNEQFF
DNA: TGCGCCAGCAGCCCCACCGGGACTTTCTACAATGAGCAGTTCTTC

J: TRBJ2-2
size: many
V: TRBV20-1
D: TRBD2
CDR3: CSARDTSGRYNTGELFF
DNA: TGCAGTGCTAGAGATACTAGCGGGAGGTATAACACCGGGGAGCTGTTTTTT

J: TRBJ1-2
size: many
V: TRBV20-1
D: NA
CDR3: CSAIGHNYGYTF
DNA: TGCAGTGCTATCGGTCATAACTATGGCTACACCTTC

J: TRBJ1-5
size: many
V: TRBV6-5
D: TRBD1
CDR3: CASSTFGTGGVNQPQHF
DNA: TGTGCCAGCAGTACATTCGGGACAGGGGGCGTCAATCAGCCCCAGCATTTT

J: TRBJ1-2
size: few
V: TRBV4-3
D: NA
CDR3: CASSQDRVGPYGYTF
DNA: TGCGCCAGCAGCCAAGATCGAGTAGGGCCCTATGGCTACACCTTC

J: TRBJ2-7
size: many
V: TRBV7-9
D: NA
CDR3: CASISSASSSSEQYF
DNA: TGTGCCAGCATTTCCTCGGCCTCCTCCTCCTCCGAGCAGTACTTC

J: TRBJ1-6
size: many
V: TRBV20-1
D: NA
CDR3: CSARDAAGPYNSPLHF
DNA: TGCAGTGCTAGAGATGCGGCAGGGCCCTATAATTCACCCCTCCACTTT

J: TRBJ2-5
size: many
V: TRBV11-2
D: TRBD2
CDR3: CASSLGGTSLETQYF
DNA: TGTGCCAGCAGCTTAGGGGGGACTAGCCTGGAGACCCAGTACTTC

J: TRBJ2-6
size: many
V: TRBV5-1
D: NA
CDR3: CASSLGGSGANVLTF
DNA: TGCGCCAGCAGCTTGGGTGGCTCTGGGGCCAACGTCCTGACTTTC

J: TRBJ1-1
size: many
V: TRBV4-3
D: TRBD1
CDR3: CASSYRQGNTEAFF
DNA: TGCGCCAGCAGCTACAGACAGGGGAACACTGAAGCTTTCTTT

J: TRBJ2-3
size: many
V: TRBV5-1
D: TRBD1
CDR3: CASSQDRGITDTQYF
DNA: TGCGCCAGCAGCCAGGACAGGGGAATCACAGATACGCAGTATTTT